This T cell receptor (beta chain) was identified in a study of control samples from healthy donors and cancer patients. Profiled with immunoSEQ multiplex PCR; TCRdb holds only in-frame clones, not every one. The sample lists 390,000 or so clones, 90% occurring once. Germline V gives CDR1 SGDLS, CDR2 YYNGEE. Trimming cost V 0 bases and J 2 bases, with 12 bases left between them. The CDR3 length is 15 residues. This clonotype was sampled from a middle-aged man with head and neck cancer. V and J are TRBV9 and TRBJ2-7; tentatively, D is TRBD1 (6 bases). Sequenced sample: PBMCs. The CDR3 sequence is CASSVGSGAPYEQYF. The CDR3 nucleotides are TGTGCCAGCAGCGTAGGGTCAGGGGCTCCCTACGAGCAGTACTTC.